Listed below are T cell receptor beta chains from one sample, sequenced in a study of shared clonotypes between healthy human individuals. Only in-frame clones appear in the TCRdb table, and some are missing; sequencing was by immunoSEQ multiplex PCR. The sample includes about 520,000 clones, about 72% of them seen just once. Sequencing used PBMCs. The origin of the receptors is a middle-aged woman in good health. Some clones in this sample may be carry-over from other donors' samples. CDR3s include the opening cysteine and the closing phenylalanine or tryptophan.

CDR3 protein	V gene	J gene
CASSIGNGKNIQYF	TRBV19	TRBJ2-4
CASSFRTGSNEKLFF	TRBV5-8	TRBJ1-4
CASSLAGDQPQHF	TRBV7-9	TRBJ1-5
CASSSTGANAGELFF	TRBV28	TRBJ2-2
CASSGGTDTQYF	TRBV28	TRBJ2-3
CASSQEKGPYTGELFF	TRBV4-3	TRBJ2-2
CASSERTGWEQYF	TRBV6-4	TRBJ2-7
CASSPYPTSGIVGGELFF	TRBV7-3	TRBJ2-2
CASSPNGGFGNEQFF	TRBV9	TRBJ2-1
CASSTRTSGRAGSYNEQFF	TRBV27	TRBJ2-1
CAWSVRGTGSLLLYGYTF	TRBV30	TRBJ1-2
CASSLVGADTQYF	TRBV7-2	TRBJ2-3
CASSSSGTLDEQFF	TRBV5-4	TRBJ2-1
CAISPGQGADTQYF	TRBV10-3	TRBJ2-3
CASKGTGGETQYF	TRBV21-1	TRBJ2-5
CASTRHKGEQYF	TRBV6-1	TRBJ2-7
CASSVVGFSGNTGELFF	TRBV9	TRBJ2-2
CASSFSAGQANYGYTF	TRBV7-9	TRBJ1-2
CASSLSENQPQHF	TRBV11-2	TRBJ1-5
CASSPSGGTEAFF	TRBV11-2	TRBJ1-1
CASPPIAKDSGLAGETQYF	TRBV18	TRBJ2-5
CASSPPDGNSPLHF	TRBV28	TRBJ1-6
CASSSTRFSGGYNEQFF	TRBV5-4	TRBJ2-1
CASSDSRGRDTGELFF	TRBV6-4	TRBJ2-2
CASRGQGISYEQYF	TRBV2	TRBJ2-7
CASSLGGFANTGELFF	TRBV5-1	TRBJ2-2
CASSSTGMDTEAFF	TRBV19	TRBJ1-1
CASSPGTGLYEQYF	TRBV5-6	TRBJ2-7
CASKGSGNTIYF	TRBV7-3	TRBJ1-3
CASSLLRISSGANVLTF	TRBV13	TRBJ2-6
CPGRFNRKRKTYGYTF	TRBV22-1	TRBJ1-2
CASSYRSGGGYEQFF	TRBV6-5	TRBJ2-1
CASSQEGGRGHAAYEQYF	TRBV4-2	TRBJ2-7
CASSNPQGPRSSYNEQFF	TRBV27	TRBJ2-1
CASRGTLGDTGAFF	TRBV25-1	TRBJ1-1
CASSLAPGATMNTEAFF	TRBV7-2	TRBJ1-1
CASSWASGLNEQYF	TRBV5-1	TRBJ2-7
CASSTTSGREVEQFF	TRBV7-3	TRBJ2-1
CSVTWGVPEEAFF	TRBV29-1	TRBJ1-1
CASNRGGGYGYTF	TRBV6-1	TRBJ1-2
CASSLTGGNNQPQHF	TRBV28	TRBJ1-5
CATSGTYSNQPQHF	TRBV15	TRBJ1-5
CASSLQGADYNEQFF	TRBV6-5	TRBJ2-1
CSALSGRVTDTQYF	TRBV29-1	TRBJ2-3
CASSLQGATDEQYF	TRBV28	TRBJ2-7
CAISDRTGVPFF	TRBV10-3	TRBJ2-1
CASSAQLAGGPDTQYF	TRBV25-1	TRBJ2-3
CASSVAPTSGRAGELFF	TRBV9	TRBJ2-2
CATRSGSGSTGELFF	TRBV7-2	TRBJ2-2
CASSLGGWRAEGPNTEAFF	TRBV28	TRBJ1-1